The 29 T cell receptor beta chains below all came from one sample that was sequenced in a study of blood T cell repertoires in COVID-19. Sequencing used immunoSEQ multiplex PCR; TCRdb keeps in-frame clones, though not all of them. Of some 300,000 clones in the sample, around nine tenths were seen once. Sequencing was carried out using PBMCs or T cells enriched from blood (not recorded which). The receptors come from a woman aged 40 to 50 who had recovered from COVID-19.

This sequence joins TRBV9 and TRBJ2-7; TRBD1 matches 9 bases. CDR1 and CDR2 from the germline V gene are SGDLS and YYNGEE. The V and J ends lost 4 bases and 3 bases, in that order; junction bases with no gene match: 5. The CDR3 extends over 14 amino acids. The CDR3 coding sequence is TGTGCCAGCAGCCCCATGGGACAGGGCTACGAGCAGTACTTC. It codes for CASSPMGQGYEQYF.

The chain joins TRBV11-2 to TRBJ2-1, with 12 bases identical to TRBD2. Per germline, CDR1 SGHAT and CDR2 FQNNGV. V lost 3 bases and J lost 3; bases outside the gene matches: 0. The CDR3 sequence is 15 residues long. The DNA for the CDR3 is TGTGCCAGCAGCTTGACTAGCGGGAGCTACAATGAGCAGTTCTTC. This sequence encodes CASSLTSGSYNEQFF.

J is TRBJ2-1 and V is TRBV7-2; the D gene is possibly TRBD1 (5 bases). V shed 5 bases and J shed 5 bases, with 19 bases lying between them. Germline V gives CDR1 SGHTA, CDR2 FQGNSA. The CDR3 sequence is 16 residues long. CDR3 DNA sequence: TGTGCCAGCAGCCCCCCCAGGCAGGGTGACAACAATGAGCAGTTCTTC. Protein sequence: CASSPPRQGDNNEQFF.

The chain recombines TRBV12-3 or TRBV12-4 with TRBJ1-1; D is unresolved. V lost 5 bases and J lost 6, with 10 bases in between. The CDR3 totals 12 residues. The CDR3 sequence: CASSLILAEAFF. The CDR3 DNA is TGTGCCAGCAGTCTGATACTTGCTGAAGCTTTCTTT.

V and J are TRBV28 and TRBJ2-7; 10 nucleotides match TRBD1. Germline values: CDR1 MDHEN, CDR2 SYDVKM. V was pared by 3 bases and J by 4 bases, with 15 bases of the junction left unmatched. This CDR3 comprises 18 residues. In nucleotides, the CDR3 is TGTGCCAGCAGTTTTTTGTTGGACCCGGGACAGGGGAGTTACGAGCAGTACTTC. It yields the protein CASSFLLDPGQGSYEQYF.

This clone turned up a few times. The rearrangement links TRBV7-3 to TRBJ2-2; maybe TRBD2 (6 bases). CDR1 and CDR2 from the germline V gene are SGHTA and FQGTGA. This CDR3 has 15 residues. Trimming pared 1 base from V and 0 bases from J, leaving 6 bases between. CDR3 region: CASSLRGANTGELFF. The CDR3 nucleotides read TGTGCCAGCAGCTTAAGGGGGGCGAACACCGGGGAGCTGTTTTTT.

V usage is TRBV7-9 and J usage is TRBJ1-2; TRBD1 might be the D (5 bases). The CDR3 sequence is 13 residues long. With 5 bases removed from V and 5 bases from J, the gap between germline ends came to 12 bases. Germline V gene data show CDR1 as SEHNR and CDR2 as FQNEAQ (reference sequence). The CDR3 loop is CASSDFDSYGYTF. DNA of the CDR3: TGTGCCAGCAGCGATTTCGACAGTTATGGCTACACCTTC.

The CDR3 DNA sequence: TGTGCCAGCTCCAGACAGGGGCTGAACACTGAAGCTTTCTTT. As protein: CASSRQGLNTEAFF. V and J are TRBV18 and TRBJ1-1; 8 positions match TRBD1. Germline CDR1 reads KGHSH; CDR2 reads LQKENI. V shed 6 bases, J shed 0 bases, and the junction held 3 bases outside the gene matches. The CDR3 length is 14 residues.

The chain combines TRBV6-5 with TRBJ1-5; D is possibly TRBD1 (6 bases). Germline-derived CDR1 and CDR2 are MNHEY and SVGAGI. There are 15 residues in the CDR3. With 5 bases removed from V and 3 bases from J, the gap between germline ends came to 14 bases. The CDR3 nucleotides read TGTGCCAGCAGTCAAACGGGACAACTCAATCAGCCCCAGCATTTT. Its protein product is CASSQTGQLNQPQHF.

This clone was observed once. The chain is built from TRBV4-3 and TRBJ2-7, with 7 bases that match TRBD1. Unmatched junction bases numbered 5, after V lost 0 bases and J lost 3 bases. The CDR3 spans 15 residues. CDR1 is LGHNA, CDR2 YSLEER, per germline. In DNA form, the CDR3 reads TGCGCCAGCAGCCAAGAAGCCGGGACAGTCTACGAGCAGTACTTC. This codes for CASSQEAGTVYEQYF.

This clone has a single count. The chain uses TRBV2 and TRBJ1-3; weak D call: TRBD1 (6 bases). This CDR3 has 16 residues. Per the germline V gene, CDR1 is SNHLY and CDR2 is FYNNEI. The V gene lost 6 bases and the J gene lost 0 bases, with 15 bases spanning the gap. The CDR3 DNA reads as TGTGCCAGCAGAAGCGGACAGATGAGCTCTGGAAACACCATATATTTT. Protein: CASRSGQMSSGNTIYF.

CDR3 in DNA: TGCAGCGTTGTTGCCGCGGCTTACTCAAGGGAGCAGTTCTTC. Translating gives CSVVAAAYSREQFF. The chain recombines TRBV29-1 with TRBJ2-1; unclear D gene. The CDR3 runs 14 residues. Per germline, CDR1 SQVTM and CDR2 ANQGSEA. V lost 4 bases to trimming and J lost 10 bases, with 20 bases between them.

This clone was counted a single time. The CDR3 DNA follows: TGTGCCAGCAGTGTGCGGGGACGGACTAATGAAAAACTGTTTTTT. Translating gives CASSVRGRTNEKLFF. The chain joins TRBV9 to TRBJ1-4; TRBD1 might be the D (5 bases). The germline V and J ends were trimmed by 5 bases and 2 bases, with 13 bases remaining between them. Looked up from germline, CDR1 is SGDLS and CDR2 is YYNGEE. The CDR3 sequence is 15 residues long.

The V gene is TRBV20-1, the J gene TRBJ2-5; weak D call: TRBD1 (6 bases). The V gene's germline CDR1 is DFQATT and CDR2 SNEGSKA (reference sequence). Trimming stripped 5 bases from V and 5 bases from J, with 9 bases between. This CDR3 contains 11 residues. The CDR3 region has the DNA TGCAGTGCTTTGACAGGCGAGACCCAGTACTTC. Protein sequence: CSALTGETQYF.

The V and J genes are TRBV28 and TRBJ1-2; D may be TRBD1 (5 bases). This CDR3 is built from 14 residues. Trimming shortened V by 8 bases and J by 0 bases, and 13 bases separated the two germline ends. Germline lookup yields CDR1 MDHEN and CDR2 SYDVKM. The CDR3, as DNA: TGTGCCAGCCGAAAAGGGGAGGCTAACTATGGCTACACCTTC. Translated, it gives CASRKGEANYGYTF.

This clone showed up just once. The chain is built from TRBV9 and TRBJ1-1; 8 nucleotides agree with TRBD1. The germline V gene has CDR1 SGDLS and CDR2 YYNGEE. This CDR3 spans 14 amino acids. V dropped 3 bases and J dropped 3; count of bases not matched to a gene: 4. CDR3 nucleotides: TGTGCCAGCAGCGGAGGACAGGGCGACACTGAAGCTTTCTTT. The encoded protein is CASSGGQGDTEAFF. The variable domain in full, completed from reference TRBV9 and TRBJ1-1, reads DSGVTQTPKHLITATGQRVTLRCSPRSGDLSVYWYQQSLDQGLQFLIQYYNGEERAKGNILERFSAQQFPDLHSELNLSSLELGDSALYFCASSGGQGDTEAFFGQGTRLTVV.

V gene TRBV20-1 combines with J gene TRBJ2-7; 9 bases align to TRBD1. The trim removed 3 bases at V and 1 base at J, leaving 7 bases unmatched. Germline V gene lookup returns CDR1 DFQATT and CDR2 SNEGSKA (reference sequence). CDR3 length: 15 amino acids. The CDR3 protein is CSASFGTGPSYEQYF. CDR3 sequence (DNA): TGCAGTGCTAGTTTCGGGACAGGGCCATCCTACGAGCAGTACTTC.

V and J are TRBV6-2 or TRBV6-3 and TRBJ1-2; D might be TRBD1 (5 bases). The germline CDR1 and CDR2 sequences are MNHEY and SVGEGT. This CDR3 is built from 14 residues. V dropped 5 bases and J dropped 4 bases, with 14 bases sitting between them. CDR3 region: CASSVEGTIYGYTF. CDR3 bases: TGTGCCAGCAGTGTTGAAGGGACTATCTATGGCTACACCTTC.

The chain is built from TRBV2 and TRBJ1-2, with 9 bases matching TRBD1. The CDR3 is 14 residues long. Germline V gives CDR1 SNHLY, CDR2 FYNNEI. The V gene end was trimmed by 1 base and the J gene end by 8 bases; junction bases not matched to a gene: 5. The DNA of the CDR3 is TGTGCCAGCAGTGAAGGGACAGGGGTCAACGGCTACACCTTC. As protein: CASSEGTGVNGYTF.

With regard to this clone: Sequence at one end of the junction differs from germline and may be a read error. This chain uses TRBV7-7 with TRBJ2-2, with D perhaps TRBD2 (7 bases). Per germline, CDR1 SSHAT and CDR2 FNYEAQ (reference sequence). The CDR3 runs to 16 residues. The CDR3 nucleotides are TGTGCTAGCAGCTTAGCACGGGGGGCGGACACCGGGGAGCTGTTTTTT. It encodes CASSLARGADTGELFF.

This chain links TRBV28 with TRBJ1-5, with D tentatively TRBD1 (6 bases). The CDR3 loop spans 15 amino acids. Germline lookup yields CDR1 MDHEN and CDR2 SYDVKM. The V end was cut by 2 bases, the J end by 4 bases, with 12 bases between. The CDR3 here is CASSLTGLRNQPQHF. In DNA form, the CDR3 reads TGTGCCAGCAGTTTAACAGGGTTGAGAAATCAGCCCCAGCATTTT. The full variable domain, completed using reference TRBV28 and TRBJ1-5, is DVKVTQSSRYLVKRTGEKVFLECVQDMDHENMFWYRQDPGLGLRLIYFSYDVKMKEKGDIPEGYSVSREKKERFSLILESASTNQTSMYLCASSLTGLRNQPQHFGDGTRLSIL.

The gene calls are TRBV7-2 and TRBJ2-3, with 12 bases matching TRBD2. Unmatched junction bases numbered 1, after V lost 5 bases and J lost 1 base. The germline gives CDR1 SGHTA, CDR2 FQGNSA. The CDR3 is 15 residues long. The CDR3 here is CASSRTSGGTDTQYF. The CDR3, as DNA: TGTGCCAGCAGCCGGACTAGCGGGGGCACAGATACGCAGTATTTT.

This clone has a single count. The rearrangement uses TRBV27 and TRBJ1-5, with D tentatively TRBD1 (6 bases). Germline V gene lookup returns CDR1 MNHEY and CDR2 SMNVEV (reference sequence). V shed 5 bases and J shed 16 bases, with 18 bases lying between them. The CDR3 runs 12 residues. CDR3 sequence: CASSTSGTPDHF. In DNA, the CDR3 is TGTGCCAGCAGTACCTCCGGGACACCGGACCATTTT.

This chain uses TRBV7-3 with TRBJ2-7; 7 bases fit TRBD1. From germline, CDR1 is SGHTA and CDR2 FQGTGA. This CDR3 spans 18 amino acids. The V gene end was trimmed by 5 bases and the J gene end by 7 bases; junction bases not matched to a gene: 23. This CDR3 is CASSPGQDPTRGEREQYF. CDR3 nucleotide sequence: TGTGCCAGCAGCCCAGGACAGGACCCTACGAGGGGAGAGAGGGAGCAGTACTTC.

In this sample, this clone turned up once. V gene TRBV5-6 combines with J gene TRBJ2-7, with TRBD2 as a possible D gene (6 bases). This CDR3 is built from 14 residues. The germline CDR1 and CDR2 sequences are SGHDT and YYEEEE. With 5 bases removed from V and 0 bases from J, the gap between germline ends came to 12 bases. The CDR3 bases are TGTGCCAGCAGTCCGGGACTTAGCTCCTACGAGCAGTACTTC. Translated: CASSPGLSSYEQYF.

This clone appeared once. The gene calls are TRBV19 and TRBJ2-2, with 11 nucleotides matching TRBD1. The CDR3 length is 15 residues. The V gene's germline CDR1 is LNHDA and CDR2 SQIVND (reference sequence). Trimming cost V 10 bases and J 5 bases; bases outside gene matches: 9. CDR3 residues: CATNPRDRGTGELFF. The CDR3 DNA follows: TGTGCCACCAACCCCCGGGACAGGGGGACCGGGGAGCTGTTTTTT.

In DNA form, the CDR3 reads TGCGCCAGCAGCCAAGGGGGTAGCGGGTTAGTGGGGGAGCAGTACTTC. It codes for CASSQGGSGLVGEQYF. V gene TRBV4-3 combines with J gene TRBJ2-7; the match to TRBD2 covers 7 bases. This CDR3 region has 16 residues. Germline CDR1 LGHNA, CDR2 YSLEER. V lost 1 base to trimming and J lost 7 bases; unmatched junction nucleotides: 13.

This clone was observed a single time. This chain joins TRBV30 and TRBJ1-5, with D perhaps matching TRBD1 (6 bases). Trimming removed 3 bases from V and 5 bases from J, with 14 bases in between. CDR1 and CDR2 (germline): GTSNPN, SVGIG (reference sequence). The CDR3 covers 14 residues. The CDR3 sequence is CAWSPTGFDQPQHF. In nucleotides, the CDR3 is TGTGCCTGGAGCCCTACAGGGTTTGATCAGCCCCAGCATTTT. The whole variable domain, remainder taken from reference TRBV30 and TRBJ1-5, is SQTIHQWPATLVQPVGSPLSLECTVEGTSNPNLYWYRQAAGRGLQLLFYSVGIGQISSEVPQNLSASRPQDRQFILSSKKLLLSDSGFYLCAWSPTGFDQPQHFGDGTRLSIL.

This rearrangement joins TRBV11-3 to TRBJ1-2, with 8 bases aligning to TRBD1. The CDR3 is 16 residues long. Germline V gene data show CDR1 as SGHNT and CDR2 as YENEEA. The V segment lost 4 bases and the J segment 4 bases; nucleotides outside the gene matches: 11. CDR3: CASSSATTGGIYGYTF. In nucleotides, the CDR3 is TGTGCCAGCAGCTCAGCCACTACAGGGGGGATCTATGGCTACACCTTC. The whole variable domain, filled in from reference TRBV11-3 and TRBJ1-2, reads EAGVVQSPRYKIIEKKQPVAFWCNPISGHNTLYWYLQNLGQGPELLIRYENEEAVDDSQLPKDRFSAERLKGVDSTLKIQPAELGDSAVYLCASSSATTGGIYGYTFGSGTRLTVV.